One sample yielded the 19 T cell receptor beta chains listed below, sequenced in a study of control samples from healthy donors and cancer patients. Produced via immunoSEQ multiplex PCR; TCRdb's table is partial and in-frame only. The sample gives around 130,000 clones, approximately 95% of which show up once; approximately 4% is in the top ten. Sample: blood. Every receptor here comes from a young man in good health.

The V gene is TRBV30, the J gene TRBJ1-4; 7 bases fit TRBD1. Trimming removed 4 bases from V and 6 bases from J; junction bases left unmatched: 5. This CDR3 has 13 amino acids. Germline lookup yields CDR1 GTSNPN and CDR2 SVGIG (reference sequence). This CDR3 reads CAWTGQSYEKLFF. The CDR3 coding sequence is TGTGCCTGGACGGGACAGAGTTATGAAAAACTGTTTTTT.

This chain joins TRBV7-8 and TRBJ2-5; 8 bases match TRBD2. Germline CDR1 is SGHVS and CDR2 is FQNEAQ. V shed 2 bases, J shed 5 bases, and the junction held 7 bases outside the gene matches. CDR3 length: 15 amino acids. The DNA for the CDR3 is TGTGCCAGCAGCTTACCGGGACTAGTCGGGGAGACCCAGTACTTC. Protein sequence: CASSLPGLVGETQYF.

The V call is TRBV5-5, the J call TRBJ2-1; 10 bases map to TRBD1. CDR3 length: 15 residues. The germline V gene encodes CDR1 SGHKS and CDR2 YYEKEE (reference sequence). After removal of 1 base from V and 5 bases from J, the junction contained 3 bases not matched to a gene. The CDR3 here is CASSLRQGAHNEQFF. In nucleotides, the CDR3 is TGTGCCAGCAGCTTGCGACAGGGGGCACACAATGAGCAGTTCTTC.

The chain links TRBV4-3 to TRBJ2-7; 9 bases line up with TRBD1. Germline V CDR1 and CDR2: LGHNA, YSLEER. This CDR3 spans 18 amino acids. V lost 0 bases to trimming and J lost 4 bases; unmatched junction nucleotides: 13. The CDR3 spells CASSQDPDAGQGKYEQYF. The CDR3 DNA is TGCGCCAGCAGCCAAGATCCCGATGCGGGACAGGGTAAATACGAGCAGTACTTC.

V and J are TRBV30 and TRBJ1-2; D is possibly TRBD1 (6 bases). The CDR3 extends over 14 amino acids. Trimming removed 1 base from V and 1 base from J, with 10 bases in between. Germline V lookup: CDR1 GTSNPN, CDR2 SVGIG (reference sequence). The CDR3 bases are TGTGCCTGGAGTGACCAGGGGATTAACTATGGCTACACCTTC. The encoded protein is CAWSDQGINYGYTF. The variable domain in full, completed from reference TRBV30 and TRBJ1-2, reads SQTIHQWPATLVQPVGSPLSLECTVEGTSNPNLYWYRQAAGRGLQLLFYSVGIGQISSEVPQNLSASRPQDRQFILSSKKLLLSDSGFYLCAWSDQGINYGYTFGSGTRLTVV.

This clone was observed once. The chain employs TRBV3-1 (or the pseudogene TRBV3-2) and TRBJ1-3; a weak D match, TRBD1 (5 bases). Trimming left V 4 bases short and J 0 bases short, with 13 bases between. This CDR3 contains 16 residues. From germline, CDR1 is LGHDT and CDR2 YNNKEL (reference sequence). The CDR3 spells CASSPTTGFSGNTIYF. In DNA form, the CDR3 reads TGTGCCAGCAGCCCCACTACAGGATTCTCTGGAAACACCATATATTTT.

The genes are TRBV4-1 and TRBJ2-5; the D gene is possibly TRBD2 (5 bases). The CDR3 covers 14 residues. The V gene's germline CDR1 is MGHRA and CDR2 YSYEKL. Trimming removed 4 bases at V and 4 bases at J, with 13 bases between. The DNA for the CDR3 is TGCGCCAGCAGCCTAAGGCGAGAGGGAGAGACCCAGTACTTC. Translating it yields CASSLRREGETQYF.

The V gene is TRBV29-1, the J gene TRBJ1-1; no reliable D call. The CDR3 is 11 amino acids. Trimming removed 8 bases from V and 0 bases from J, with 7 bases in between. Germline V CDR1 and CDR2: SQVTM, ANQGSEA. CDR3: CSSVLNTEAFF. The DNA for the CDR3 is TGCAGCTCGGTACTGAACACTGAAGCTTTCTTT.

This clone was observed a single time. This chain links TRBV2 with TRBJ1-1; D not resolved. V lost 6 bases and J lost 2, with 10 bases in between. The CDR3 runs 13 residues. Germline V CDR1 and CDR2: SNHLY, FYNNEI. The CDR3 DNA is TGTGCCAGCAGGTACCTGCTAAACACTGAAGCTTTCTTT. It is translated as CASRYLLNTEAFF. Complete variable domain (other parts from reference TRBV2 and TRBJ1-1): EPEVTQTPSHQVTQMGQEVILRCVPISNHLYFYWYRQILGQKVEFLVSFYNNEISEKSEIFDDQFSVERPDGSNFTLKIRSTKLEDSAMYFCASRYLLNTEAFFGQGTRLTVV.

The rearrangement uses TRBV6-1 and TRBJ2-1; unclear D gene. V shed 1 base and J shed 3 bases, with 10 bases lying between them. The CDR3 length is 15 residues. The germline gives CDR1 MNHNS, CDR2 SASEGT. CDR3 amino acids: CASSEGSRSYNEQFF. CDR3 sequence (DNA): TGTGCCAGCAGTGAAGGTTCTCGTAGCTACAATGAGCAGTTCTTC.

V usage is TRBV7-8 and J usage is TRBJ2-5, with TRBD2 matching over 14 bases. Germline-derived CDR1 and CDR2 are SGHVS and FQNEAQ. The CDR3 has 16 amino acids. V dropped 3 bases and J dropped 3; count of bases not matched to a gene: 3. The CDR3 DNA is TGTGCCAGCAGCTTCCCGACTAGCGGGGGGGAAGAGACCCAGTACTTC. Translation gives CASSFPTSGGEETQYF. The variable domain in full, completed from reference TRBV7-8 and TRBJ2-5, reads GAGVSQSPRYKVAKRGQDVALRCDPISGHVSLFWYQQALGQGPEFLTYFQNEAQLDKSGLPSDRFFAERPEGSVSTLKIQRTQQEDSAVYLCASSFPTSGGEETQYFGPGTRLLVL.

This clone was counted a single time. The V call is TRBV3-1 (or the pseudogene TRBV3-2), the J call TRBJ1-6; the D is unclear. This CDR3 region has 13 residues. V was cut by 4 bases and J by 14 bases, with 15 bases left in between. Germline V gives CDR1 LGHDT, CDR2 YNNKEL (reference sequence). The CDR3 region is CASSPAGWSTLHF. CDR3 nucleotide sequence: TGTGCCAGCAGCCCTGCGGGGTGGTCAACCCTCCACTTT.

The rearrangement links TRBV2 to TRBJ1-4, with a possible D match to TRBD1 (5 bases). The V end was cut by 3 bases, the J end by 2 bases, with 7 bases between. The CDR3 is 14 amino acids. Germline CDR1 and CDR2: SNHLY and FYNNEI. CDR3 in amino acids: CASSDWGTNEKLFF. CDR3 coding DNA: TGTGCCAGCAGTGATTGGGGCACTAATGAAAAACTGTTTTTT.

The chain has TRBV6-1 and TRBJ2-7, with TRBD1 identical over 8 bases. Germline loops: CDR1 MNHNS, CDR2 SASEGT. The CDR3 is made up of 14 amino acids. Germline trimming cut 6 bases from V and 5 bases from J; bases unmatched to any gene: 9. CDR3 sequence: CASRAGQGIHEQYF. As DNA, the CDR3 is TGTGCCAGCAGGGCAGGACAGGGAATCCACGAGCAGTACTTC.

The chain links TRBV6-4 to TRBJ2-6, with unresolved D. The CDR3 is made up of 16 amino acids. CDR1 and CDR2 (germline): MRHNA, SNTAGT. Trimming stripped 0 bases from V and 0 bases from J, with 6 bases between. The CDR3 bases are TGTGCCAGCAGTGACTCGCAGTCCTCTGGGGCCAACGTCCTGACTTTC. As protein: CASSDSQSSGANVLTF.

This chain connects TRBV4-1 to TRBJ2-5, with D perhaps matching TRBD1 (6 bases). Trimming shortened V by 4 bases and J by 5 bases, and 17 bases separated the two germline ends. Germline V lookup: CDR1 MGHRA, CDR2 YSYEKL. The CDR3 contains 15 residues. DNA for the CDR3: TGCGCCAGCAGCCGTACAGGGTTGCCCAGGGAGACCCAGTACTTC. Translation gives CASSRTGLPRETQYF.

The genes are TRBV9 and TRBJ2-3; D might be TRBD2 (7 bases). With 0 bases removed from V and 0 bases from J, the gap between germline ends came to 11 bases. Germline V gene data show CDR1 as SGDLS and CDR2 as YYNGEE. The CDR3 has 16 amino acids. The CDR3 DNA is TGTGCCAGCAGCGTAGGCGGGGGCCCTAGCACAGATACGCAGTATTTT. Its translation: CASSVGGGPSTDTQYF.

This sequence joins TRBV6-2 or TRBV6-3 and TRBJ2-5; TRBD2 matches at 9 bases. The V segment lost 0 bases and the J segment 6 bases; nucleotides outside the gene matches: 8. Germline V gene lookup returns CDR1 MNHEY and CDR2 SVGEGT. The CDR3 has 16 residues. The CDR3 sequence: CASSYSGGGALQTQYF. The CDR3 DNA reads TGTGCCAGCAGTTACTCGGGCGGGGGGGCCCTGCAGACCCAGTACTTC.

This chain connects TRBV6-6 to TRBJ1-2; D perhaps matches TRBD1 (5 bases). The CDR3 covers 13 residues. The V gene lost 5 bases and the J gene lost 1 base, with 8 bases spanning the gap. Germline CDR1 is MNHNY and CDR2 is SVGAGI (reference sequence). CDR3 protein: CASSPGHNYGYTF. Here the CDR3 DNA reads TGTGCCAGCAGTCCAGGACATAACTATGGCTACACCTTC.